This TCR beta chain was sequenced during a study of blood T cell repertoires in COVID-19. V dropped 6 bases and J dropped 9; count of bases not matched to a gene: 14. Looked up from germline, CDR1 is SNHLY and CDR2 is FYNNEI. This CDR3 has 15 residues. The table came from immunoSEQ multiplex PCR; TCRdb's copy has only in-frame clones and leaves some out. The data contain about 220,000 clones, 80% to 90% of them singletons. A single count supports this clone. Sequences were obtained from PBMCs or T cells enriched from blood (not recorded which). The sequence was obtained from a middle-aged woman who had been exposed to COVID-19. The chain joins TRBV2 to TRBJ1-5; TRBD1 matches at 7 bases. This CDR3 reads CASSGDRVGWWPQHF. In DNA form, the CDR3 reads TGTGCCAGCAGCGGCGACAGGGTGGGTTGGTGGCCCCAGCATTTT. The full variable domain, its missing parts supplied by reference TRBV2 and TRBJ1-5, is EPEVTQTPSHQVTQMGQEVILRCVPISNHLYFYWYRQILGQKVEFLVSFYNNEISEKSEIFDDQFSVERPDGSNFTLKIRSTKLEDSAMYFCASSGDRVGWWPQHFGDGTRLSIL.